These T cell receptor beta chains were read from a single sample in a study of blood T cell repertoires in COVID-19. Assay used: immunoSEQ multiplex PCR; TCRdb lists only in-frame clones, some missing. The sample has 55,000 to 60,000 clones, more than 75% seen once. Sequenced material: peripheral blood. The receptors here all came from a man aged 40-49 years with active COVID-19. Each CDR3 is given with its conserved first and last residue. The D gene is left open where the match is weak. Part of the rows lack a size; the others show once, few, many or a class for expanded clones.

size,D,V,J,DNA,CDR3
NA,NA,TRBV18,TRBJ2-1,TGTGCCAGCTCACCGGCGACACATTACGCCTACAATGAGCAGTTCTTC,CASSPATHYAYNEQFF
NA,TRBD1,TRBV28,TRBJ1-1,TGTGCCAGCAGTTTTCGACAGGGGCTTGAGAGGGCTTTCTTT,CASSFRQGLERAFF
NA,TRBD1,TRBV7-2,TRBJ1-6,TGTGCCAGCAGCTTAAACAGGGGGACAAGCTCCTATAATTCACCCCTCCACTTT,CASSLNRGTSSYNSPLHF
NA,NA,TRBV7-8,TRBJ1-2,TGTGCCAGCAGCTTCGCAGGGCGGAAGAGCTATGGCTACACCTTC,CASSFAGRKSYGYTF
NA,NA,TRBV30,TRBJ1-2,TGTGCCTGGAGTGTGGGAGCTGGCTACACCTTC,CAWSVGAGYTF
NA,TRBD1,TRBV6-5,TRBJ1-2,TGTGCCAGCAGTTACTCGGGACAGGGGGCATCTGGCTACACCTTC,CASSYSGQGASGYTF
NA,NA,TRBV7-9,TRBJ1-2,TGTGCCAGCAGCTTAAGCAACTATGGCTACACCTTC,CASSLSNYGYTF
NA,TRBD1,TRBV5-1,TRBJ1-2,TGCGCCAGCAGCTTGGCCCAGGACAGGGTATTACGAGGCTACACCTTC,CASSLAQDRVLRGYTF
NA,TRBD1,TRBV18,TRBJ1-5,TGTGTTACAGGACAGGAACAGTTCAATCAGCCCCAGCATTTT,CVTGQEQFNQPQHF
NA,NA,TRBV19,TRBJ2-7,TGTGCCAGTAGTACGCTCGGTGGCGAGCAGTACTTC,CASSTLGGEQYF
NA,TRBD1,TRBV3-1/TRBV3-2,TRBJ1-1,TGTGCCAGCAGCCATCAGACAGGGGGGGGGTTTGAAGCTTTCTTT,CASSHQTGGGFEAFF
NA,TRBD1,TRBV10-2,TRBJ1-1,TGCGCCAGCAGGGTGACAGGGGACACTGAAGCTTTCTTT,CASRVTGDTEAFF
once,TRBD2,TRBV5-1,TRBJ2-3,TGCGCCAGCAGCATACAACTAGCGGTGGGGACAGATACGCAGTATTTT,CASSIQLAVGTDTQYF
NA,NA,TRBV28,TRBJ1-3,TGTGCCAGCAGTCTCACGGGGTTCTCTGGAAACACCATATATTTT,CASSLTGFSGNTIYF
NA,TRBD2,TRBV18,TRBJ2-2,TGTGCCAGCTCAGGGACTAGCGGGAGTCTCACCGGGGAGCTGTTTTTT,CASSGTSGSLTGELFF
once,TRBD2,TRBV6-5,TRBJ2-2,TGTGCCAGCAGTTACGGGCGGGGGGCGGCCGGGGAGCTGTTTTTT,CASSYGRGAAGELFF
NA,NA,TRBV7-3,TRBJ2-1,TGTGCCAGCAGCTACTTTAGCTCGACTGAGCAGTTCTTC,CASSYFSSTEQFF
NA,NA,TRBV7-3,TRBJ2-7,TGTGCCAGCAGCTTGACTCACAACTCCTACGAGCAGTACTTC,CASSLTHNSYEQYF
NA,NA,TRBV2,TRBJ1-1,TGTGCCAGCAGTGAAGCTTTGACAGACACTGAAGCTTTCTTT,CASSEALTDTEAFF
NA,NA,TRBV3-1/TRBV3-2,TRBJ1-5,TGTGCCAGCAGCCAAGGTGGCAGCGTCAGACCCCAGCATTTT,CASSQGGSVRPQHF